These T cell receptor beta chains were read from a single sample in a study of blood T cells in healthy people across ages. TCRdb used MiXCR to reprocess the 5' RACE reads, holding one entry per CDR3 protein. The data show under 1,100,000 distinct CDR3 sequences, around 27% seen once. These records were also assigned to another study, of T cells of mothers and their children.

Sample: blood. These TCRs come from a girl aged 2 to 9 in good health. Each CDR3 is given with its conserved first and last residue. A D gene is named only where the DNA matches it firmly. Size is omitted from some rows. Given values are once, few, many or a class for expanded clones.

clone_size: .; v_call: TRBV12-3/TRBV12-4; j_call: TRBJ2-7; d_call: TRBD2; cdr3_aa: CASRGGVVSDEQYF; cdr3_nt: TGTGCCAGCAGGGGAGGGGTCGTATCCGACGAGCAGTACTTC
clone_size: .; v_call: TRBV24-1; j_call: TRBJ1-5; d_call: .; cdr3_aa: CATSVSSAAPPPQHF; cdr3_nt: TGTGCCACCAGTGTCTCGTCAGCCGCTCCTCCGCCCCAGCATTTT
clone_size: .; v_call: TRBV6-5; j_call: TRBJ2-1; d_call: TRBD2; cdr3_aa: CASRPSGGTDNEQFF; cdr3_nt: TGTGCCAGCAGACCTAGCGGGGGTACCGACAATGAGCAGTTCTTC
clone_size: .; v_call: TRBV7-2; j_call: TRBJ2-1; d_call: .; cdr3_aa: CASSLSFAGREQFF; cdr3_nt: TGTGCCAGCAGCTTAAGCTTCGCGGGGAGAGAGCAGTTCTTC
clone_size: few; v_call: TRBV29-1; j_call: TRBJ1-4; d_call: .; cdr3_aa: CSVRDSGVPEKLFF; cdr3_nt: TGCAGCGTCCGTGACTCAGGGGTCCCCGAAAAACTGTTTTTT
clone_size: few; v_call: TRBV6-6; j_call: TRBJ1-1; d_call: .; cdr3_aa: CASSLRGGVRAFF; cdr3_nt: TGTGCCAGCAGCCTACGGGGAGGGGTAAGAGCTTTCTTT
clone_size: .; v_call: TRBV27; j_call: TRBJ1-6; d_call: TRBD1; cdr3_aa: CASSFLGPTGTANSPLHF; cdr3_nt: TGTGCCAGCAGTTTTTTGGGTCCCACCGGGACAGCGAATTCACCCCTCCACTTT
clone_size: few; v_call: TRBV11-2; j_call: TRBJ2-1; d_call: .; cdr3_aa: CASSLAGAPNEQFF; cdr3_nt: TGTGCCAGCAGCTTAGCAGGGGCCCCCAATGAGCAGTTCTTC
clone_size: .; v_call: TRBV9; j_call: TRBJ2-5; d_call: TRBD2; cdr3_aa: CASSVSGAGQETQYF; cdr3_nt: TGTGCCAGCAGCGTAAGCGGGGCTGGACAAGAGACCCAGTACTTC
clone_size: few; v_call: TRBV6-1; j_call: TRBJ2-1; d_call: .; cdr3_aa: CASSEGRGPYNEQFF; cdr3_nt: TGTGCCAGCAGTGAAGGGCGGGGACCGTACAATGAGCAGTTCTTC
clone_size: few; v_call: TRBV29-1; j_call: TRBJ1-1; d_call: .; cdr3_aa: CSVEGGKGQMNTEAFF; cdr3_nt: TGCAGCGTTGAGGGGGGGAAGGGGCAGATGAACACTGAAGCTTTCTTT
clone_size: few; v_call: TRBV20-1; j_call: TRBJ2-7; d_call: TRBD1; cdr3_aa: CSARRRDSSSYEQYF; cdr3_nt: TGCAGTGCTAGAAGACGGGACAGCAGCTCCTACGAGCAGTACTTC
clone_size: .; v_call: TRBV4-1; j_call: TRBJ1-5; d_call: .; cdr3_aa: CASSQGTGQPYSNQPQHF; cdr3_nt: TGCGCCAGCAGCCAAGGTACGGGGCAGCCCTATAGCAATCAGCCCCAGCATTTT
clone_size: few; v_call: TRBV29-1; j_call: TRBJ1-1; d_call: TRBD1; cdr3_aa: CSVEALMTGGDTEAFF; cdr3_nt: TGCAGCGTTGAGGCCCTCATGACAGGGGGGGACACTGAAGCTTTCTTT
clone_size: .; v_call: TRBV9; j_call: TRBJ2-7; d_call: .; cdr3_aa: CASSASPTDSYEQYF; cdr3_nt: TGTGCCAGCAGCGCTTCTCCGACGGATTCCTACGAGCAGTACTTC
clone_size: .; v_call: TRBV5-1; j_call: TRBJ2-5; d_call: .; cdr3_aa: CASSQTIRKETQYF; cdr3_nt: TGCGCCAGCAGCCAAACCATACGGAAAGAGACCCAGTACTTC
clone_size: few; v_call: TRBV4-2; j_call: TRBJ2-7; d_call: .; cdr3_aa: CASSHTKGYEQYF; cdr3_nt: TGTGCCAGCAGCCACACAAAGGGCTACGAGCAGTACTTC
clone_size: few; v_call: TRBV3-1; j_call: TRBJ2-1; d_call: .; cdr3_aa: CASSQDAFLGYDAYNEQFF; cdr3_nt: TGTGCCAGCAGCCAAGATGCCTTCCTGGGGTATGACGCCTACAATGAGCAGTTCTTC
clone_size: .; v_call: TRBV6-2/TRBV6-3; j_call: TRBJ2-1; d_call: .; cdr3_aa: CASSPGQAKGNEQFF; cdr3_nt: TGTGCCAGCAGCCCGGGACAAGCAAAGGGCAATGAGCAGTTCTTC
clone_size: few; v_call: TRBV4-2; j_call: TRBJ2-1; d_call: .; cdr3_aa: CASSQLGTSNEQFF; cdr3_nt: TGTGCCAGCAGCCAACTCGGGACCTCCAATGAGCAGTTCTTC
clone_size: few; v_call: TRBV10-2; j_call: TRBJ2-5; d_call: TRBD2; cdr3_aa: CASSESMGLAETQYF; cdr3_nt: TGCGCCAGCAGTGAGTCTATGGGACTAGCAGAGACCCAGTACTTC
clone_size: .; v_call: TRBV12-5; j_call: TRBJ1-6; d_call: TRBD1; cdr3_aa: CASGLGTTGNSPLHF; cdr3_nt: TGTGCTAGTGGTTTGGGAACGACAGGGAATTCACCCCTCCACTTT
clone_size: .; v_call: TRBV20-1; j_call: TRBJ2-1; d_call: .; cdr3_aa: CSADAGTLPLLGNEQFF; cdr3_nt: TGCAGTGCTGATGCCGGGACATTACCGCTCCTGGGCAATGAGCAGTTCTTC
clone_size: few; v_call: TRBV9; j_call: TRBJ2-7; d_call: TRBD1; cdr3_aa: CASSVDRTGSEQYF; cdr3_nt: TGTGCCAGCAGCGTAGATAGGACAGGTTCCGAGCAGTACTTC
clone_size: few; v_call: TRBV3-1; j_call: TRBJ2-7; d_call: .; cdr3_aa: CASSPGGANEQYF; cdr3_nt: TGTGCCAGCAGTCCAGGAGGGGCAAACGAGCAGTACTTC
clone_size: few; v_call: TRBV5-1; j_call: TRBJ2-5; d_call: TRBD1; cdr3_aa: CASNSGTGEETQYF; cdr3_nt: TGCGCCAGCAACAGTGGGACAGGGGAAGAGACCCAGTACTTC
clone_size: few; v_call: TRBV25-1; j_call: TRBJ2-5; d_call: TRBD2; cdr3_aa: CASSDSGARETQYF; cdr3_nt: TGTGCCAGCAGTGACAGCGGGGCGAGAGAGACCCAGTACTTC
clone_size: .; v_call: TRBV12-5; j_call: TRBJ1-1; d_call: .; cdr3_aa: CASTLGTDEAFF; cdr3_nt: TGTGCTAGCACCTTAGGGACCGACGAAGCTTTCTTT
clone_size: few; v_call: TRBV7-6; j_call: TRBJ2-5; d_call: .; cdr3_aa: CASSLVVPDQETQYF; cdr3_nt: TGTGCCAGCAGCTTAGTAGTCCCAGACCAAGAGACCCAGTACTTC
clone_size: .; v_call: TRBV20-1; j_call: TRBJ2-3; d_call: .; cdr3_aa: CSANRQLTDTQYF; cdr3_nt: TGCAGTGCTAATCGGCAGTTGACAGATACGCAGTATTTT
clone_size: .; v_call: TRBV12-3/TRBV12-4; j_call: TRBJ2-3; d_call: .; cdr3_aa: CASSLVLLLGDTQYF; cdr3_nt: TGTGCCAGCAGTTTAGTGTTACTCCTTGGGGATACGCAGTATTTT
clone_size: few; v_call: TRBV4-2; j_call: TRBJ2-5; d_call: TRBD2; cdr3_aa: CASSQDFKTSGRRETQYF; cdr3_nt: TGTGCCAGCAGCCAGGACTTTAAAACTAGCGGGAGGAGAGAGACCCAGTACTTC
clone_size: .; v_call: TRBV9; j_call: TRBJ1-4; d_call: .; cdr3_aa: CASSSQAGPSTNEKLFF; cdr3_nt: TGTGCCAGCAGCTCACAGGCAGGGCCATCAACTAATGAAAAACTGTTTTTT
clone_size: few; v_call: TRBV12-3/TRBV12-4; j_call: TRBJ2-5; d_call: .; cdr3_aa: CASARTGERDQETQYF; cdr3_nt: TGTGCCAGCGCGCGGACTGGTGAGAGGGACCAAGAGACCCAGTACTTC
clone_size: few; v_call: TRBV7-3; j_call: TRBJ2-1; d_call: .; cdr3_aa: CASRPGELGSGEQFF; cdr3_nt: TGTGCCAGCAGGCCGGGAGAGTTAGGATCCGGTGAGCAGTTCTTC
clone_size: .; v_call: TRBV7-3; j_call: TRBJ2-2; d_call: .; cdr3_aa: CASSTRRERGDTGELFF; cdr3_nt: TGTGCCAGCAGCACCCGCAGGGAGAGGGGCGACACCGGGGAGCTGTTTTTT
clone_size: .; v_call: TRBV29-1; j_call: TRBJ2-3; d_call: .; cdr3_aa: CSVEAPSTDTQYF; cdr3_nt: TGCAGCGTTGAGGCCCCTAGCACAGATACGCAGTATTTT
clone_size: .; v_call: TRBV28; j_call: TRBJ1-2; d_call: .; cdr3_aa: CASSLMGPYGYTF; cdr3_nt: TGTGCCAGCAGTTTGATGGGGCCCTATGGCTACACCTTC
clone_size: .; v_call: TRBV20-1; j_call: TRBJ2-5; d_call: TRBD1; cdr3_aa: CSASGPTGKVTETQYF; cdr3_nt: TGCAGTGCTAGCGGTCCGACAGGGAAGGTTACGGAGACCCAGTACTTC
clone_size: .; v_call: TRBV29-1; j_call: TRBJ2-5; d_call: TRBD2; cdr3_aa: CSGGLAGAAETQYF; cdr3_nt: TGCAGCGGGGGACTAGCGGGAGCTGCGGAGACCCAGTACTTC
clone_size: .; v_call: TRBV20-1; j_call: TRBJ2-1; d_call: .; cdr3_aa: CSAHGILSPNEQFF; cdr3_nt: TGCAGTGCTCACGGGATCCTCAGTCCCAATGAGCAGTTCTTC
clone_size: .; v_call: TRBV7-9; j_call: TRBJ2-7; d_call: .; cdr3_aa: CASSFGGSVYEQYF; cdr3_nt: TGTGCCAGCAGCTTCGGGGGATCGGTCTACGAGCAGTACTTC
clone_size: .; v_call: TRBV10-3; j_call: TRBJ2-5; d_call: TRBD2; cdr3_aa: CAIRAVAGEETQYF; cdr3_nt: TGTGCCATCAGGGCGGTAGCGGGGGAAGAGACCCAGTACTTC
clone_size: .; v_call: TRBV7-3; j_call: TRBJ1-6; d_call: .; cdr3_aa: CASSLSRGSPLHF; cdr3_nt: TGTGCCAGCAGCTTAAGTCGGGGTTCACCCCTCCACTTT
clone_size: few; v_call: TRBV18; j_call: TRBJ1-1; d_call: .; cdr3_aa: CASSPEAPGTVLYEAFF; cdr3_nt: TGTGCCAGCTCACCTGAGGCCCCCGGGACCGTCCTCTATGAAGCTTTCTTT
clone_size: few; v_call: TRBV5-5; j_call: TRBJ2-7; d_call: .; cdr3_aa: CASSLGERSESYEQYF; cdr3_nt: TGTGCCAGCAGCTTGGGTGAGAGGTCGGAGTCCTACGAGCAGTACTTC
clone_size: few; v_call: TRBV15; j_call: TRBJ2-5; d_call: TRBD2; cdr3_aa: CATSTLGGQETQYF; cdr3_nt: TGTGCCACCAGTACCCTGGGGGGGCAAGAGACCCAGTACTTC
clone_size: .; v_call: TRBV5-1; j_call: TRBJ2-7; d_call: .; cdr3_aa: CASSTSVTGAYEQYF; cdr3_nt: TGCGCCAGCAGCACCTCCGTGACAGGTGCCTACGAGCAGTACTTC
clone_size: few; v_call: TRBV7-9; j_call: TRBJ2-1; d_call: .; cdr3_aa: CASSLDAGTHSYNEQFF; cdr3_nt: TGTGCCAGCAGCTTAGATGCCGGGACTCATTCCTACAATGAGCAGTTCTTC
clone_size: .; v_call: TRBV24-1; j_call: TRBJ2-1; d_call: .; cdr3_aa: CATDPGLGNEQFF; cdr3_nt: TGTGCCACCGACCCGGGTCTGGGGAATGAGCAGTTCTTC
clone_size: .; v_call: TRBV2; j_call: TRBJ2-7; d_call: TRBD1; cdr3_aa: CASSDMGQRNAYEQYF; cdr3_nt: TGTGCCAGCAGTGACATGGGACAGAGGAATGCCTACGAGCAGTACTTC
clone_size: few; v_call: TRBV4-1; j_call: TRBJ2-1; d_call: TRBD2; cdr3_aa: CASSQDGGLAGVREQFF; cdr3_nt: TGCGCCAGCAGCCAAGATGGGGGACTAGCGGGAGTAAGAGAGCAGTTCTTC
clone_size: .; v_call: TRBV9; j_call: TRBJ2-6; d_call: .; cdr3_aa: CASSSHLAHSGANVLTF; cdr3_nt: TGTGCCAGCAGCTCTCATCTTGCGCACTCTGGGGCCAACGTCCTGACTTTC
clone_size: .; v_call: TRBV11-2; j_call: TRBJ1-1; d_call: .; cdr3_aa: CASSSKVGTEAFF; cdr3_nt: TGTGCCAGCAGCTCGAAGGTTGGCACTGAAGCTTTCTTT
clone_size: .; v_call: TRBV7-9; j_call: TRBJ1-4; d_call: TRBD1; cdr3_aa: CASSLGGTAHEKLFF; cdr3_nt: TGTGCCAGCAGCTTAGGTGGGACAGCACATGAAAAACTGTTTTTT
clone_size: few; v_call: TRBV7-9; j_call: TRBJ2-5; d_call: TRBD1; cdr3_aa: CASSARDSQETQYF; cdr3_nt: TGTGCCAGCAGCGCGAGGGACAGTCAAGAGACCCAGTACTTC
clone_size: .; v_call: TRBV27; j_call: TRBJ2-5; d_call: .; cdr3_aa: CASSPLMSQETQYF; cdr3_nt: TGTGCCAGCAGTCCCCTGATGTCCCAAGAGACCCAGTACTTC